This entry features one T cell receptor (beta chain) sequence. This sample was included in a study of blood T cell repertoires in COVID-19. Study-wide background: Whether acute or convalescent, the COVID-19 samples came from the United States, Italy and Spain. Sources were T cells, B-cell-depleted T cells, or PBMCs; the material itself was cDNA or gDNA.

Sequencing was performed with immunoSEQ multiplex PCR; in TCRdb, only in-frame clones are kept and a portion is missing. The table shows about 140,000 clones, with around 87% occurring only once. The CDR3 consists of 13 residues. Germline V gene data show CDR1 as SGHDN and CDR2 as FVKESK. The ends were cut back, 2 bases at V and 3 bases at J, with 8 bases in the middle. Sequenced sample: peripheral blood. This clonotype was obtained from a human donor in a cohort sampled during active COVID-19. The genes are TRBV14 and TRBJ2-7; TRBD1 might be the D (5 bases). The CDR3 DNA follows: TGTGCCAGCAGCCAATTCCAGGGCTACGAGCAGTACTTC. Translation gives CASSQFQGYEQYF. Supplemented by reference TRBV14 and TRBJ2-7, the full variable domain reads EAGVTQFPSHSVIEKGQTVTLRCDPISGHDNLYWYRRVMGKEIKFLLHFVKESKQDESGMPNNRFLAERTGGTYSTLKVQPAELEDSGVYFCASSQFQGYEQYFGPGTRLTVT.